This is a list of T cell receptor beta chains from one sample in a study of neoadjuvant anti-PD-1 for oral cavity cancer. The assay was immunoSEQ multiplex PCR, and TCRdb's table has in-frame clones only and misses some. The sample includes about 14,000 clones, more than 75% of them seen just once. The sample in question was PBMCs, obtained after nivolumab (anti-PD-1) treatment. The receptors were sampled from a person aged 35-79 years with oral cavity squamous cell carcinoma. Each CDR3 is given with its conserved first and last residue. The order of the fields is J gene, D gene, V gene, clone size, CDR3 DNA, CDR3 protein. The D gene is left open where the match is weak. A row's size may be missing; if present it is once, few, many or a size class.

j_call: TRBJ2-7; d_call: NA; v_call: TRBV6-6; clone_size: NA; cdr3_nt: TGTGCCAGCAGTTACTCGGCGGGTGTCGAGCAGTACTTC; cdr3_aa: CASSYSAGVEQYF
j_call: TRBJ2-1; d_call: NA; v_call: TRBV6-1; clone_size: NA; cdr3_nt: TGTGCCAGCAGTGAAGAACTAGCCTTCTACAATGAGCAGTTCTTC; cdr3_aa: CASSEELAFYNEQFF
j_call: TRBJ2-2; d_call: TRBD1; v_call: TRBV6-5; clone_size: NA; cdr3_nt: TGTGCCAGCAGCCTAGGACAGGGAGGCACCGGGGAGCTGTTTTTT; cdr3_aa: CASSLGQGGTGELFF
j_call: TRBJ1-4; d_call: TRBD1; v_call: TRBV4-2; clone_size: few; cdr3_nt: TGTGCCAGCAGCTCTCGCGGGACAGGTGAAAAACTGTTTTTT; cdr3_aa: CASSSRGTGEKLFF
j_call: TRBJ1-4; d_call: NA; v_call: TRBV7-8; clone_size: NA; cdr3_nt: TGTGCCAGCAGCTCGGACAGAAGTACAACTAATGAAAAACTGTTTTTT; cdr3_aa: CASSSDRSTTNEKLFF
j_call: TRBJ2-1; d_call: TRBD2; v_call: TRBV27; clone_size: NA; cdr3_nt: TGTGCCAGCAGTTTATTTGCGGGGGGAAACAATGAGCAGTTCTTC; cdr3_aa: CASSLFAGGNNEQFF
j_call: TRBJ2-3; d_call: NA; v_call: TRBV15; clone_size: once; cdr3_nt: TGTGCCACCAGCAGAGAGCAGGGGAGAGATACGCAGTATTTT; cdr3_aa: CATSREQGRDTQYF
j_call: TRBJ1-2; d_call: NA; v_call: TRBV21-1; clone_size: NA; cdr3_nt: TGTGCCAGCAGGCTCCGGGAGAGGGCTGGCTACACCTTC; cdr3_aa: CASRLRERAGYTF
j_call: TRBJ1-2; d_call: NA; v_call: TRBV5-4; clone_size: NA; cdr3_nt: TGTGCCAGCAGCTTTAGTTCAGGGCCATCATTTATAGGCTACACCTTC; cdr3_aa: CASSFSSGPSFIGYTF
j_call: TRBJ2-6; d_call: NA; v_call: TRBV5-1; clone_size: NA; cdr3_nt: TGCGCCAGCAGCTTCGACGGATACTCTGGGGCCAACGTCCTGACTTTC; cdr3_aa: CASSFDGYSGANVLTF
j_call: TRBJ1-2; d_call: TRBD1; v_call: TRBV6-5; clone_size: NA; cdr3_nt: TGTGCCAGCAGTTACTCGGACAGGGGGCCCGCCTATGGCTACACCTTC; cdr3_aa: CASSYSDRGPAYGYTF
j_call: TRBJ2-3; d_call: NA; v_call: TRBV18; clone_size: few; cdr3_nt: TGTGCCAGCTCATCGGCGACACCGCCGGGGGATACGCAGTATTTT; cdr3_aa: CASSSATPPGDTQYF